The entry below gives a single TCR beta chain sequence along with its context. What it binds is not known. This sample stems from a study of shared clonotypes between healthy human individuals. General study results and limits: In the sorted subsets, rarefaction showed sequencing was incomplete despite large depth. Naive subsets generally exceeded memory subsets in estimated richness. It was observed that approximately 5% of naive CD4 clonotypes were shared across four donors.

The CDR3 extends over 18 amino acids. The V gene's germline CDR1 is SGHRS and CDR2 YFSETQ. V lost 2 bases to trimming and J lost 3 bases, with 22 bases between them. Generated by immunoSEQ multiplex PCR, the TCRdb table keeps only in-frame clones and is missing some. This sample has over 1.5 million clones, with 95% to 99% found just once. CD4+ cells underwent separation, giving CD45RA+ naive and CD45RA-negative memory subsets. The chain uses TRBV5-1 and TRBJ2-3, with D maybe TRBD2 (6 bases). The sequencing input was naive CD4+ T cells sorted from blood. Regarding subset: CD45RA+ positively selected. This clonotype was obtained from a young man in good health. CDR3 amino acids: CASSFPWDSKRPTDTQYF. The CDR3 bases are TGCGCCAGCAGCTTCCCGTGGGACTCCAAGAGGCCTACAGATACGCAGTATTTT.